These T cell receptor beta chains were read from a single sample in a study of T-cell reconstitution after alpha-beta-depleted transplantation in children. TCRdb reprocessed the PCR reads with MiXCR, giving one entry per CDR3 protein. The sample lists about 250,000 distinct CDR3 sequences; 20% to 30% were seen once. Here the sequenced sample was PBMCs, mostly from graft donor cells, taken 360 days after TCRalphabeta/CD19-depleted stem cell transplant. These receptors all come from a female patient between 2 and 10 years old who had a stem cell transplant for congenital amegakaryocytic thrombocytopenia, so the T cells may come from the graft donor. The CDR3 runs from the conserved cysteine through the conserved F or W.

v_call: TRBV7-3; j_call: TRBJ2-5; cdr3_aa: CASSLNWGGRETQYF
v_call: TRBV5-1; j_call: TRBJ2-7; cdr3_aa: CASSLGGGGSYEQYF
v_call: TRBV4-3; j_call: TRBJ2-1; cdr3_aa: CASSQDRNFNEQFF
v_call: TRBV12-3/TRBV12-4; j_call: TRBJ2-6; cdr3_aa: CASTFSGGANVLTF
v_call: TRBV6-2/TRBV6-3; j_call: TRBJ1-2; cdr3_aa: CASSYRKQGYGYTF
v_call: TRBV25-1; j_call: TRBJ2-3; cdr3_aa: CASSLPGPSTDTQYF
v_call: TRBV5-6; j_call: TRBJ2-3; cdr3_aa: CASSPGTTPSTDTQYF
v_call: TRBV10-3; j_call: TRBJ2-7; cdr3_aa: CAISDLGYAYEQYF
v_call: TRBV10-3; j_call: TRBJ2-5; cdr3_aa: CAISDPGAFSSPKTQYF
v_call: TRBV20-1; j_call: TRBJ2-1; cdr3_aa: CSASQGQGALRYSNEQFF
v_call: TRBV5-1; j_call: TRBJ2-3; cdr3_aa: CASSSGTSGSAQYF
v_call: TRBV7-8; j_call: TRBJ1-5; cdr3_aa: CASSSRGKEPQHF
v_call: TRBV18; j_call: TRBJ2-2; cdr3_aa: CASSRGQGDTGELFF
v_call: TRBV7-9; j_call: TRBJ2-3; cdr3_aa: CASSSGDTSGNTQYF
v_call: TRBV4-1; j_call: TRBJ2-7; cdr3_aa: CASSGLAGLISYEQYF
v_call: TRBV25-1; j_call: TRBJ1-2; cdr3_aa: CASSEWGIEIYGYTF
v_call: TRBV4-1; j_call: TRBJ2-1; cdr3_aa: CASSQPLDGNEQFF
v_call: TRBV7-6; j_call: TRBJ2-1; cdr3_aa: CASSLAGEHNEQFF
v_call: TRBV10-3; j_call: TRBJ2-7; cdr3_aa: CAISEPRRVSYEQYF
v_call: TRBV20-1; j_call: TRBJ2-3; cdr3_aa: CSAPSTSAYHTDTQYF
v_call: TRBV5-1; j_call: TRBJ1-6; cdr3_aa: CASSLEDFPPLHF
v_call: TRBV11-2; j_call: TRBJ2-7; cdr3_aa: CASSSVTGESYEQYF
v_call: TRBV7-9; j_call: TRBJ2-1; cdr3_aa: CASSLIGGQLYNEQFF
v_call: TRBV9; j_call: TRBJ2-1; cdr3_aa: CASSVELESYNEQFF
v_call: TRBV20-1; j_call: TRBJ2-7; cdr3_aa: CSAYPTSGTTMSSYEQYF
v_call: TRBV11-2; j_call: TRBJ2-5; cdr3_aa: CASSLDLDFAGGTRETQYF
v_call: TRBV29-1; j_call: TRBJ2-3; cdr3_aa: CSARASTDTQYF
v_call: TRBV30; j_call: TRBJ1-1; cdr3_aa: CAWTGGTGTEAFF
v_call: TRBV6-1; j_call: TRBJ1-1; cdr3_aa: CASRNTRNTEAFF
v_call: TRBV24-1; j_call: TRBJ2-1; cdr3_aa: CATSERTGIGDEQFF
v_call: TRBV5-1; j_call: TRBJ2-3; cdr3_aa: CASSLGGGHSTDTQYF
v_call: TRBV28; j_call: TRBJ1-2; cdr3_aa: CASLAWQSGGYTF
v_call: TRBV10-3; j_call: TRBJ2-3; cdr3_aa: CAITAGRGPDTQYF
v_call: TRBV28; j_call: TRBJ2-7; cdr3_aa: CASQGTGGFNEQYF
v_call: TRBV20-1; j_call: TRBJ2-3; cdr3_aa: CSASGLEGPDTQYF
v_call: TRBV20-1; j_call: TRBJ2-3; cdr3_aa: CSAAVGSADTQYF
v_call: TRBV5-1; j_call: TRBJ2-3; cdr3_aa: CASSMGPLSTDTQYF
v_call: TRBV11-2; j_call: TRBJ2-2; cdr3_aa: CASTLPQRLAGPGELFF
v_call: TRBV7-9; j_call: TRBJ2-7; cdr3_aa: CASSSQGDYEQYF
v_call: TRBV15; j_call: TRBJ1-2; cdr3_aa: CATSRATGAYGYTF
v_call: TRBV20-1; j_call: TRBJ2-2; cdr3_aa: CSARYPGELFF
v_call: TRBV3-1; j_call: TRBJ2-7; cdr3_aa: CASSQDVGGSVEQYF
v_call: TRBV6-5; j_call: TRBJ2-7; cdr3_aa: CASSYVAGDSYEQYF
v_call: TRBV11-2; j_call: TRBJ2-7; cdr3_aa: CASGQGHEQYF
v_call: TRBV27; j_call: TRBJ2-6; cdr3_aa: CASSLRYSGANVLTF
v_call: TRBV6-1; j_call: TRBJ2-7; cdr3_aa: CASSEPAGSKQYF
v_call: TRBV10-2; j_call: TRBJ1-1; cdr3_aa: CASSDPGQGLKGEAFF
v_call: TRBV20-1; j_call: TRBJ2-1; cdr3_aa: CSARGGGGDNEQFF
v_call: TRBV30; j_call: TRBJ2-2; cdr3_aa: CAWRTADRATGELFF
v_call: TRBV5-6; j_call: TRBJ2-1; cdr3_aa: CASSEIEGKQFF
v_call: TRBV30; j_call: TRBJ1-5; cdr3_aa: CAWSWGQGDNQPQHF
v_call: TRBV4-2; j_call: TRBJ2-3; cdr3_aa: CASSQRGGIGTDTQYF
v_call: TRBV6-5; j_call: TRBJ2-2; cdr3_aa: CASSYPSGQNTGELFF
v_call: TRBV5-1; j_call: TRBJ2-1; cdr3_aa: CASSFEGKLSYNEQFF
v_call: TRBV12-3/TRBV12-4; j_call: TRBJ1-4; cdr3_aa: CASSLSGGTVNEKLFF
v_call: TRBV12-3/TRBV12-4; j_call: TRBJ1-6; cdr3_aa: CASSLQGPLISPLHF
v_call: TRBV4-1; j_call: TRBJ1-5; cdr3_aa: CASSPHGGNQPQHF
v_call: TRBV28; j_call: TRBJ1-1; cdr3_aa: CASQLNTEAFF
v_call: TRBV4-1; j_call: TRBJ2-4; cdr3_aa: CASSQSLAGLAKNIQYF
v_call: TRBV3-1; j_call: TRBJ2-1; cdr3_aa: CASASGHRGDNEQFF